The 8 T cell receptor beta chains below were found in one sample sequenced in a study of STAT5B mutations in CD4+ large granular lymphocyte leukemia. This table comes from immunoSEQ multiplex PCR, and its TCRdb copy is limited to in-frame clones, with some not included. In the table there are 30,000 to 35,000 clones, approximately 89% of which are singletons. Sequenced material: CD4+ T cells from blood buffy coats. These receptors were taken from a human donor in good health.

The V and J genes are TRBV20-1 and TRBJ2-5; no definite D call. CDR3 length equals 11 residues. Trimming removed 4 bases at V and 5 bases at J, with 8 bases between. Germline CDR1 reads DFQATT; CDR2 reads SNEGSKA (reference sequence). This CDR3 is CSATIFETQYF. DNA of the CDR3: TGCAGTGCTACAATTTTTGAGACCCAGTACTTC.

This chain connects TRBV4-3 to TRBJ1-4; no clear D. V lost 0 bases to trimming and J lost 7 bases, with 12 bases between them. The CDR3 is 15 amino acids. Per the germline V gene, CDR1 is LGHNA and CDR2 is YSLEER. CDR3 nucleotides: TGCGCCAGCAGCCAAGATCTTGTGCGCGTTGAAAAACTGTTTTTT. Its protein is CASSQDLVRVEKLFF.

The J gene is TRBJ2-3, the V gene TRBV10-3; D may match TRBD1 or TRBD2 (5 bases each). The CDR3 extends over 15 amino acids. The V end lost 5 bases, the J end lost 4 bases, and 16 bases lay between the germline ends. The germline gives CDR1 ENHRY, CDR2 SYGVKD. In nucleotides, the CDR3 is TGTGCCATCAGTCGGGACGGGTTTAGGGCAGATACGCAGTATTTT. It encodes CAISRDGFRADTQYF.

CDR3 protein: CSVLPGGGNTIYF. CDR3 DNA: TGCAGCGTGCTTCCAGGGGGCGGAAACACCATATATTTT. The chain links TRBV29-1 to TRBJ1-3, with 8 bases identical to TRBD1. J gave up 4 bases and V 6 bases, and 5 bases lay outside the gene matches. Germline lookup yields CDR1 SQVTM and CDR2 ANQGSEA. The CDR3 contains 13 residues.

The chain has TRBV9 and TRBJ1-1; D unclear. Germline V CDR1 and CDR2: SGDLS, YYNGEE. V was trimmed by 0 bases and J by 11 bases, leaving 14 bases between them. The CDR3 has 13 amino acids. CDR3 DNA sequence: TGTGCCAGCAGCGTAGGGCATGGGAGGAGGGCTTTCTTT. It is translated as CASSVGHGRRAFF.

This rearrangement joins TRBV29-1 to TRBJ2-1; the D gene is possibly TRBD2 (5 bases). The germline CDR1 and CDR2 sequences are SQVTM and ANQGSEA. This CDR3 has 13 amino acids. Trimming pared 7 bases from V and 5 bases from J, leaving 15 bases between. CDR3 in amino acids: CSGHYGLNNEQFF. The CDR3 DNA reads TGCAGCGGCCATTACGGACTTAACAATGAGCAGTTCTTC.

The chain recombines TRBV9 with TRBJ1-2, with D perhaps matching TRBD1 (6 bases). Per germline, CDR1 SGDLS and CDR2 YYNGEE. V lost 3 bases and J lost 4, with 13 bases in between. This CDR3 has 14 residues. CDR3 sequence (DNA): TGTGCCAGCAGCGCCCGGAGGGGGACCTATGGCTACACCTTC. Residues: CASSARRGTYGYTF. Using reference TRBV9 and TRBJ1-2 for the parts outside the CDR3, the full variable domain is DSGVTQTPKHLITATGQRVTLRCSPRSGDLSVYWYQQSLDQGLQFLIQYYNGEERAKGNILERFSAQQFPDLHSELNLSSLELGDSALYFCASSARRGTYGYTFGSGTRLTVV.

The chain links TRBV9 to TRBJ2-2, with no clear D. V was shortened by 0 bases and J by 8 bases, with 5 bases between the two germline ends. Germline CDR1 SGDLS, CDR2 YYNGEE. The CDR3 covers 12 residues. The CDR3 DNA is TGTGCCAGCAGCGTAGCTCTGGGGGAGCTGTTTTTT. Its translation is CASSVALGELFF.